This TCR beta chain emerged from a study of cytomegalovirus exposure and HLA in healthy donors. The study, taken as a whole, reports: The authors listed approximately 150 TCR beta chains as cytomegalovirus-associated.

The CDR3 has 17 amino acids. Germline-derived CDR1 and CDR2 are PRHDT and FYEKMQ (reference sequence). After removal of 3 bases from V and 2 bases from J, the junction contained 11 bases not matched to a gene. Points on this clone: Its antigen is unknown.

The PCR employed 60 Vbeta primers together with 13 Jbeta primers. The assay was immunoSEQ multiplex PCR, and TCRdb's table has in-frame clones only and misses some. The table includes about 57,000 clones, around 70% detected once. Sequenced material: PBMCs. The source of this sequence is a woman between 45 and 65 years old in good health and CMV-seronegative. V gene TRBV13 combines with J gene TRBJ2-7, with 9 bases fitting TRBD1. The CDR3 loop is CASSFSMGTGSPYEQYF. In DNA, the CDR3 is TGTGCCAGCAGCTTCTCGATGGGGACAGGGAGTCCCTACGAGCAGTACTTC.